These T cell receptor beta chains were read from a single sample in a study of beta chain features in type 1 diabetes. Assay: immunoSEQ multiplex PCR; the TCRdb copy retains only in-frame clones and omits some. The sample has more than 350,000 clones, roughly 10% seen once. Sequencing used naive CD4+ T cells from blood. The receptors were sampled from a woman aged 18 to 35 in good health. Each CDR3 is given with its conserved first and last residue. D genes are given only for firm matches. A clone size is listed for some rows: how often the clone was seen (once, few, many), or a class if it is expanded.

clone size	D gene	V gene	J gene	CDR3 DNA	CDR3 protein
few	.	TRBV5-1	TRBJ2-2	TGCGCCAGCAGCCGACAGAACACCGGGGAGCTGTTTTTT	CASSRQNTGELFF
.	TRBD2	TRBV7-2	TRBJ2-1	TGTGCCAGCAGCCAGGGACTAGCGGGCAACAATGAGCAGTTCTTC	CASSQGLAGNNEQFF
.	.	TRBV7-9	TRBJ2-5	TGTGCCAGCAGCTTTAGGAGAGAGACCCAGTACTTC	CASSFRRETQYF
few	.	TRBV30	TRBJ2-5	TGTGCCTGGAGTGTAGGAACGGGCAGAGAGACCCAGTACTTC	CAWSVGTGRETQYF
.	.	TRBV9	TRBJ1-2	TGTGCCAGCAGCACCGGGACGGACTATGGCTACACCTTC	CASSTGTDYGYTF
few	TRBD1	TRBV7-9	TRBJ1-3	TGTGCCAGCAGCCCTACAGGGGGCGTTTGGCAGTCTGGAAACACCATATATTTT	CASSPTGGVWQSGNTIYF
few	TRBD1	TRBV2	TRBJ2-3	TGTGCCAGCAGTATTTTACTGCAGGGGGCAGATACGCAGTATTTT	CASSILLQGADTQYF
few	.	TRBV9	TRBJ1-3	TGTGCCAGCAGCGTGCAGGGTTCAGGAAACACCATATATTTT	CASSVQGSGNTIYF
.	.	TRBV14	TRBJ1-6	TGTGCCAGCAGCCAATTGCAGGGAGGGAATTCACCCCTCCACTTT	CASSQLQGGNSPLHF
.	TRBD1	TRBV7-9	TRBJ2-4	TGTGCCAGCAGCTTAGCCACAGGGGTCAAAAACATTCAGTACTTC	CASSLATGVKNIQYF
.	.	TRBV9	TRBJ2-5	TGTGCCAGCAGCGTCCGTGGACAAATAGAAGAGACCCAGTACTTC	CASSVRGQIEETQYF
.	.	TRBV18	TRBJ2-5	TGTGCCAGCTCACTTACCCGGACTTACCAGGAACTACAAGAGACCCAGTACTTC	CASSLTRTYQELQETQYF
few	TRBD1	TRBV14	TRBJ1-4	TGTGCCAGCAGCCAAGCAGGGGGACTCAATGAAAAACTGTTTTTT	CASSQAGGLNEKLFF
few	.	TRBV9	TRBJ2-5	TGTGCCAGCAGCGTCGCCCCGATGGGGGGAGAGACCCAGTACTTC	CASSVAPMGGETQYF
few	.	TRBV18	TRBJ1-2	TGTGCCAGCTCACCCCAGGCGGGGGGCTACACCTTC	CASSPQAGGYTF
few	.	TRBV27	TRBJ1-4	TGTGCCAGCAGACGAGAGGCTAATGAAAAACTGTTTTTT	CASRREANEKLFF
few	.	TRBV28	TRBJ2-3	TGTGCCGGATCAGGGGGCACAGATACGCAGTATTTT	CAGSGGTDTQYF
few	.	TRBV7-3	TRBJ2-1	TGTGCCAGCAGCTTAACGCCGGGTAATGAGCAGTTCTTC	CASSLTPGNEQFF
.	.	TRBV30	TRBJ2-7	TGTGCCTGGAGTTTTGGGGGTGGGAGCGAGCAGTACTTC	CAWSFGGGSEQYF
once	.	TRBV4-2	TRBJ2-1	TGTGCCAGCAGCCAAAGGGAGGTCGTCGATGAGCAGTTCTTC	CASSQREVVDEQFF
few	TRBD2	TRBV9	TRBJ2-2	TGTGCCAGCAGCGTACACGCGGGGGGCCTCGCCGGGGAGCTGTTTTTT	CASSVHAGGLAGELFF
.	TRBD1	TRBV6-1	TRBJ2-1	TGTGCCAGCAGTAAAGCTCAGGGACAGACCCTATACAATGAGCAGTTCTTC	CASSKAQGQTLYNEQFF
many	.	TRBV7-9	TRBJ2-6	TGTTCCTCACAGCTGTCTGGGGCCAACGTCCTGACTTTC	CSSQLSGANVLTF
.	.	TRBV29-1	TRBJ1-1	TGCAGCGTTGAGCTGACGGAGGGCACTGAAGCTTTCTTT	CSVELTEGTEAFF
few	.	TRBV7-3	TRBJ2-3	TGTGCCAGCAGCCCCGTAATGAGGGGAGGCACAGATACGCAGTATTTT	CASSPVMRGGTDTQYF
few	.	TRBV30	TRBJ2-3	TGTGCCTGGAGTGGGTTAACGCAGTATTTT	CAWSGLTQYF
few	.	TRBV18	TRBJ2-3	TGTGCCAGCTCACCAACAGGAGGCACAGATACGCAGTATTTT	CASSPTGGTDTQYF
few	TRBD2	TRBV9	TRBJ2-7	TGTGCCAGCAGCCAGACCGGGACTAGCGGAACGTACGAGCAGTACTTC	CASSQTGTSGTYEQYF
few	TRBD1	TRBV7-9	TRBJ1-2	TGTGCCAGCAGCTTAATGGGACAGGGGAGATATGGCTACACCTTC	CASSLMGQGRYGYTF
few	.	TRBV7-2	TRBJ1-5	TGTGCCAGCAGCTTGCAGGGGAATCAGCCCCAGCATTTT	CASSLQGNQPQHF
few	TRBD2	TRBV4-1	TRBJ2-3	TGCGCCAGCAGCCAGGCGACTAGCGGGGGGGGCACAGATACGCAGTATTTT	CASSQATSGGGTDTQYF
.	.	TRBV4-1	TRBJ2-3	TGCGCCAGCAGCCAACGCGGCACAGATACGCAGTATTTT	CASSQRGTDTQYF
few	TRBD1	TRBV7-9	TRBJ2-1	TGTGCCAGCAGCTCGGACAGGGGGAACAATGAGCAGTTCTTC	CASSSDRGNNEQFF
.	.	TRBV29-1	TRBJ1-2	TGCAGCGTGTTAAGTACAGCAGACCCCTACACCTTC	CSVLSTADPYTF
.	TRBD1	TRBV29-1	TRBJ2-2	TGCAGCGTGGGACAGGGAAGACCTGAACGGGGGGAGCTGTTTTTT	CSVGQGRPERGELFF
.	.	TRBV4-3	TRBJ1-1	TGCGCCAGCAGCCAAGGCCCGGTCGGTACTGAAGCTTTCTTT	CASSQGPVGTEAFF
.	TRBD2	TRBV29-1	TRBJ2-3	TGCAGCGTTGGACTAGCAGATAACACAGATACGCAGTATTTT	CSVGLADNTDTQYF
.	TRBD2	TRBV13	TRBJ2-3	TGTGCCAGCAGCCTTCGACTAGCGGGACCCACAGATACGCAGTATTTT	CASSLRLAGPTDTQYF
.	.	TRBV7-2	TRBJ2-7	TGTGCCAGCAGCTTCAGGGGCGCAGGATACGAGCAGTACTTC	CASSFRGAGYEQYF
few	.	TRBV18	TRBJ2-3	TGTGCGTCCACCAGGGGTAGCGGCACAGATACGCAGTATTTT	CASTRGSGTDTQYF
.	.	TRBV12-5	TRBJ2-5	TGTGCTAGTGGTTCGCAGGGTGTTGGGGAGACCCAGTACTTC	CASGSQGVGETQYF
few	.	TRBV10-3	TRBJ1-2	TGTGCCATCAGTGTCAGGGACACTAACTATGGCTACACCTTC	CAISVRDTNYGYTF
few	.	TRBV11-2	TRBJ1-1	TGTGCCAGCAGCATCCGTGCGGGCACTGAAGCTTTCTTT	CASSIRAGTEAFF